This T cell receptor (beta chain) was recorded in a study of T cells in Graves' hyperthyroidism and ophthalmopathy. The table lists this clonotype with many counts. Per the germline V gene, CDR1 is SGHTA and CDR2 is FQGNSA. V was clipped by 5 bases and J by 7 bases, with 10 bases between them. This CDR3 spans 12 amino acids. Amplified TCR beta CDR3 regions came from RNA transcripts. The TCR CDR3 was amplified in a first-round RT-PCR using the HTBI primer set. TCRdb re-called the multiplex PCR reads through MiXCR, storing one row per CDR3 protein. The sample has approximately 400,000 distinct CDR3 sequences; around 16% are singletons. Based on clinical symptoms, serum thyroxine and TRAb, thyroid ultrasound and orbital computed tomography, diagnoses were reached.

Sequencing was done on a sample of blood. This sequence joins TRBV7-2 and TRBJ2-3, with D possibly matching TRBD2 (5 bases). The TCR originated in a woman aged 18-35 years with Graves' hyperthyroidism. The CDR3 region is CASSQGLNTQYF. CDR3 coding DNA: TGTGCCAGCAGCCAAGGACTGAATACGCAGTATTTT.